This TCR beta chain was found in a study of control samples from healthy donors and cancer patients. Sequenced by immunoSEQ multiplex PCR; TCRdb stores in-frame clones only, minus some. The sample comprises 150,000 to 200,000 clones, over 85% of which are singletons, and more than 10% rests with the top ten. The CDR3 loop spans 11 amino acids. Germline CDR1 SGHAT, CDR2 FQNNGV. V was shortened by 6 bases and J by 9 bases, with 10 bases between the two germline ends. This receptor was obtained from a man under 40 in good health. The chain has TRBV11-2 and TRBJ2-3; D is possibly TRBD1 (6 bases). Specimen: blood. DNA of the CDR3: TGTGCCAGCAGTTCAGGGGTCACGCAGTATTTT. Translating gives CASSSGVTQYF. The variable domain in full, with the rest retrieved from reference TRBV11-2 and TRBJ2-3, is EAGVAQSPRYKIIEKRQSVAFWCNPISGHATLYWYQQILGQGPKLLIQFQNNGVVDDSQLPKDRFSAERLKGVDSTLKIQPAKLEDSAVYLCASSSGVTQYFGPGTRLTVL.